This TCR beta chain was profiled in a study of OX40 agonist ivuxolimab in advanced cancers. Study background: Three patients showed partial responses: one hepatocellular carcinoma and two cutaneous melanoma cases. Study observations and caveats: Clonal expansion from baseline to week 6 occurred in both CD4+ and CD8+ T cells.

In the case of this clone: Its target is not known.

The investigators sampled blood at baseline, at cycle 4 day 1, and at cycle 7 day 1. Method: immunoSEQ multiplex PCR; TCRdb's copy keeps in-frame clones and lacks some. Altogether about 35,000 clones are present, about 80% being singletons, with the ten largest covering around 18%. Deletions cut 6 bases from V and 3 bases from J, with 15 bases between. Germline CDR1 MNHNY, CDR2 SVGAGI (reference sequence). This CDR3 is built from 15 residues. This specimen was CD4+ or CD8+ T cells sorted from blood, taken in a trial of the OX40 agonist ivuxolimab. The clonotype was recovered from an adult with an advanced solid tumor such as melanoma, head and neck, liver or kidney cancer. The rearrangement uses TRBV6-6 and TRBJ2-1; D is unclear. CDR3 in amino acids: CASSPRRGIYNEQFF. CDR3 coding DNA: TGTGCCAGCAGCCCCAGGAGAGGTATCTACAATGAGCAGTTCTTC.